This TCR beta chain is from a study of tumor-infiltrating lymphocytes in primary liver carcinoma. Study in general: The patients comprised men and women between the ages of 30 and 69 years. Overall study results and limits: Among the pair types, tumor region pairs showed more overlap than tumor-adjacent and tumor-blood pairs.

RNA was extracted from whole blood without cell sorting, alongside germline DNA. From approximately 550 ng of total RNA, TCR beta-specific cDNA was reverse-transcribed using a constant-region primer. For TCR beta, libraries were produced by three nested multiplex PCR rounds using slightly modified ARM-PCR. Investigators reported that the first two PCR rounds, at 10 cycles each, used TRBV1-TRBV30 forward primers with a C-beta reverse primer. TCRdb ran MiXCR on the multiplex PCR reads and lists one entry per CDR3 protein. The sample contains approximately 330,000 distinct CDR3 sequences, less than 65% of which appear only once. This CDR3 is 16 amino acids long. In regard to this clonotype: Its matching antigen is unknown. The germline gene is not matched at one end of the junction; a read error may be the cause.

Sequencing was done on a sample of peripheral blood. This receptor was identified in a middle-aged man with primary liver carcinoma and hepatitis B virus infection. The V gene is TRBV12-3 or TRBV12-4, the J gene TRBJ2-1; 12 bases match TRBD2. In DNA, the CDR3 is TGTGCCAGCAGCTCAGAGGGACTAGCGGGCTACAATGGGCAGTTCTTC. Protein product: CASSSEGLAGYNGQFF.